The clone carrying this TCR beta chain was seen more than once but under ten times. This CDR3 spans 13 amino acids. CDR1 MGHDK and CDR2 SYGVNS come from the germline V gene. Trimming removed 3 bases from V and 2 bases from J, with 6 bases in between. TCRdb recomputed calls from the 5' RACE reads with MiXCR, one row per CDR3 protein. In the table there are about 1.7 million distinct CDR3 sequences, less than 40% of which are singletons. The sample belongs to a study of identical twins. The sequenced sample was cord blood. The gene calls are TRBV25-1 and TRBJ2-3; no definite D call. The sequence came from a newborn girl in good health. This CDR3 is CASSDSHTDTQYF. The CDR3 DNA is TGTGCCAGCAGTGACAGTCACACAGATACGCAGTATTTT.